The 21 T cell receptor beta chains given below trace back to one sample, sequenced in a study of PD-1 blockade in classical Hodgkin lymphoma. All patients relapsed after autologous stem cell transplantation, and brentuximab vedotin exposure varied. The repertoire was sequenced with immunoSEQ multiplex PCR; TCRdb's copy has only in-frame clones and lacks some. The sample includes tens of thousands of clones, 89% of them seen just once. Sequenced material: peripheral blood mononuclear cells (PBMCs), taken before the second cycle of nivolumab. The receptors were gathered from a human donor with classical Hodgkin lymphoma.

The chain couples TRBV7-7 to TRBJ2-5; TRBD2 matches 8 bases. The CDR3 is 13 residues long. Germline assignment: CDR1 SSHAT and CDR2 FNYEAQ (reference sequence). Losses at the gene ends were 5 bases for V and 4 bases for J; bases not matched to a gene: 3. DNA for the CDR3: TGTGCCAGCAGCCCAGGACTAGCAGAGACCCAGTACTTC. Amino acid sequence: CASSPGLAETQYF.

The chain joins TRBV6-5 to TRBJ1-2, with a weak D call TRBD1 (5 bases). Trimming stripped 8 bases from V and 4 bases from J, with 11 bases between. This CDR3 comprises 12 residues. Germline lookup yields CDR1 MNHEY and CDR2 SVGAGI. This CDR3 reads CASRDVIYGYTF. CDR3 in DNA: TGTGCCAGCCGGGACGTCATCTATGGCTACACCTTC.

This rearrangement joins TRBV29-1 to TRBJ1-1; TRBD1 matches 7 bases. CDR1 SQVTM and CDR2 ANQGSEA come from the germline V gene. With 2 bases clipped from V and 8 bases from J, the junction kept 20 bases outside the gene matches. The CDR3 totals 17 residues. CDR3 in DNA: TGCAGCGTTGAATGGGGGACAGCTTTGGGGCTTTCACCCGAAGCTTTCTTT. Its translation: CSVEWGTALGLSPEAFF.

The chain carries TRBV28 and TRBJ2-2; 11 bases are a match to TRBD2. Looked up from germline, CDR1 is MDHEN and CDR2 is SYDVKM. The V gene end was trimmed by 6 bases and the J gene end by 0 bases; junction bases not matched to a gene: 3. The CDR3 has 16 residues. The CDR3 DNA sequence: TGTGCCAGCAGACTAGCGGGAGTGGCGAACACCGGGGAGCTGTTTTTT. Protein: CASRLAGVANTGELFF. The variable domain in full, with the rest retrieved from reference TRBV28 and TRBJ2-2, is DVKVTQSSRYLVKRTGEKVFLECVQDMDHENMFWYRQDPGLGLRLIYFSYDVKMKEKGDIPEGYSVSREKKERFSLILESASTNQTSMYLCASRLAGVANTGELFFGEGSRLTVL.

The CDR3 reads CASSQVEGGRVTEAFF. For the CDR3, the DNA is TGCGCCAGCAGCCAAGTCGAAGGAGGCAGGGTTACTGAAGCTTTCTTT. The rearrangement links TRBV4-1 to TRBJ1-1; perhaps TRBD1 as D (5 bases). This CDR3 contains 16 residues. Germline V gives CDR1 MGHRA, CDR2 YSYEKL. Trimming shortened V by 1 base and J by 5 bases, and 17 bases separated the two germline ends.

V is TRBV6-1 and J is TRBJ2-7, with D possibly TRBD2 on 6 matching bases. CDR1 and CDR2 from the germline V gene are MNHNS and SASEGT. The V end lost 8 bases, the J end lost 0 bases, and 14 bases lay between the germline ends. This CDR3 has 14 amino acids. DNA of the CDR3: TGTGCCAGCTTCCACCCCGGGAGCTCCTACGAGCAGTACTTC. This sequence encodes CASFHPGSSYEQYF.

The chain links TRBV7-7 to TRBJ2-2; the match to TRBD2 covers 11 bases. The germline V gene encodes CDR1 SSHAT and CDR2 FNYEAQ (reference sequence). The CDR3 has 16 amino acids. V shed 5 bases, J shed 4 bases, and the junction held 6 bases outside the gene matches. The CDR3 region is CASSMLGTSGTGELFF. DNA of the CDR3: TGTGCCAGCAGCATGCTTGGGACTAGCGGCACCGGGGAGCTGTTTTTT.

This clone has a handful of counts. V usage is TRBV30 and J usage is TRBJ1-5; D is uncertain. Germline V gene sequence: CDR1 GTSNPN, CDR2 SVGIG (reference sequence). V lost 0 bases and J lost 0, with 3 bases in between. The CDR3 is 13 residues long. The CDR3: CAWSVHSNQPQHF. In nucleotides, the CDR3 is TGTGCCTGGAGTGTACATAGCAATCAGCCCCAGCATTTT.

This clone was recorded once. CDR3 nucleotide sequence: TGTGCCAGCAGTGAAGGGGCGGGCCTCGAGCAGTTCTTC. As protein: CASSEGAGLEQFF. The rearrangement uses TRBV6-1 and TRBJ2-1; perhaps TRBD2 as D (5 bases). Germline V gene data show CDR1 as MNHNS and CDR2 as SASEGT. The CDR3 runs to 13 residues. The ends were cut back, 1 base at V and 10 bases at J, with 11 bases in the middle.

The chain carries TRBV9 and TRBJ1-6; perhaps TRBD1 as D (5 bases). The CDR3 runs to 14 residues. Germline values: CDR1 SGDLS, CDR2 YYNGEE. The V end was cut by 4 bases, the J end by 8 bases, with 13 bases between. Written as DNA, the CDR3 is TGTGCCAGCAGCCCGCCAGGGTCTCATTCACCCCTCCACTTT. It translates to CASSPPGSHSPLHF.

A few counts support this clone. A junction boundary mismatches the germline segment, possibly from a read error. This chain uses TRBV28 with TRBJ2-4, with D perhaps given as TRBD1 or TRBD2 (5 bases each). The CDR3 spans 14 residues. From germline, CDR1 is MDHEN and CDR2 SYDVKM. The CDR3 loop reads CASTGRDGEVPRVF. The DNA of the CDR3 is TGTGCCAGCACCGGCCGGGACGGAGAAGTTCCAAGGGTCTTC.

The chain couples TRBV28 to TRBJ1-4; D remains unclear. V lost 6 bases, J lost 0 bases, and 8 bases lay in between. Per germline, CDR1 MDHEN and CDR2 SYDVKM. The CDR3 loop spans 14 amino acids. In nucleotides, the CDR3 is TGTGCCAGCAGAACAGCAACAACTAATGAAAAACTGTTTTTT. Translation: CASRTATTNEKLFF.

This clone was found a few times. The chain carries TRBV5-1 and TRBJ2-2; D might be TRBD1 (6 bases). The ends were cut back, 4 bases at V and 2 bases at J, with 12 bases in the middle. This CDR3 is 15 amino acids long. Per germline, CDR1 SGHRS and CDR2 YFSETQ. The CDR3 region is CASSTDSANTGELFF. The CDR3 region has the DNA TGCGCCAGCAGCACGGACAGCGCTAACACCGGGGAGCTGTTTTTT.

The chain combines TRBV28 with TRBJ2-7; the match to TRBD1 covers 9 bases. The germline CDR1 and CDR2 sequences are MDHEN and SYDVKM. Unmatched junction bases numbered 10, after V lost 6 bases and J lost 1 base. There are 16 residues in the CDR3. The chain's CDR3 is CASSLDRTGESYEQYF. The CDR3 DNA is TGTGCCAGCAGCCTAGATCGGACAGGGGAATCCTACGAGCAGTACTTC.

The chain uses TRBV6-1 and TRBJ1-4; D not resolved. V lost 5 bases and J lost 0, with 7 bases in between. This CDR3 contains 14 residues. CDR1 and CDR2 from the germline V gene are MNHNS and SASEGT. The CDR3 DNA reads TGTGCCAGCAGTCAGAGTGCAACTAATGAAAAACTGTTTTTT. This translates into CASSQSATNEKLFF.

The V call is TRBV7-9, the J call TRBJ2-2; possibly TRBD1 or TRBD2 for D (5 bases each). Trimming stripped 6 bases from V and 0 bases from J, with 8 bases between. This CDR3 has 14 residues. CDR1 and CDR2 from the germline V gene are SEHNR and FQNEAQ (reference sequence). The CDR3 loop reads CASRGTANTGELFF. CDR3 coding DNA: TGTGCCAGCAGGGGGACGGCGAACACCGGGGAGCTGTTTTTT.

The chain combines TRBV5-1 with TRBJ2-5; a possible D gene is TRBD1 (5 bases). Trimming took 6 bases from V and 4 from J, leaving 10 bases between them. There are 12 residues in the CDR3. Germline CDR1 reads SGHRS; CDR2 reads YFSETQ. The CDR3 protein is CASTGISETQYF. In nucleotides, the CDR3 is TGCGCCAGCACAGGGATTTCAGAGACCCAGTACTTC.

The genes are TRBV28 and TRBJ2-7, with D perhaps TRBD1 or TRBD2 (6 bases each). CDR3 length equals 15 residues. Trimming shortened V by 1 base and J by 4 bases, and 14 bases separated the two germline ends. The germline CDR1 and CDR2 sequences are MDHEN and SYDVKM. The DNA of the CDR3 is TGTGCCAGCAGTTTATTTGTCGGGGGCGGATACGAGCAGTACTTC. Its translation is CASSLFVGGGYEQYF.

The DNA for the CDR3 is TGCGCCAGCAGTGTCCCTGTAATAGCACTAGCCAAAAACATTCAGTACTTC. Translating it yields CASSVPVIALAKNIQYF. The chain joins TRBV10-1 to TRBJ2-4; no clear D gene. CDR3 size: 17 residues. V shed 4 bases and J shed 0 bases, with 16 bases lying between them. The germline V gene encodes CDR1 WNHNN and CDR2 SYGVQD (reference sequence).

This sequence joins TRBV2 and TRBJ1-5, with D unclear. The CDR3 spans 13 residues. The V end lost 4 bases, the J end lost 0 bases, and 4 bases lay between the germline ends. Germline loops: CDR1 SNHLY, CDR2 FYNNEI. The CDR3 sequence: CASSALSNQPQHF. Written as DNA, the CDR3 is TGTGCCAGCAGTGCTCTTAGCAATCAGCCCCAGCATTTT. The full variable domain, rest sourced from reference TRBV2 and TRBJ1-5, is EPEVTQTPSHQVTQMGQEVILRCVPISNHLYFYWYRQILGQKVEFLVSFYNNEISEKSEIFDDQFSVERPDGSNFTLKIRSTKLEDSAMYFCASSALSNQPQHFGDGTRLSIL.

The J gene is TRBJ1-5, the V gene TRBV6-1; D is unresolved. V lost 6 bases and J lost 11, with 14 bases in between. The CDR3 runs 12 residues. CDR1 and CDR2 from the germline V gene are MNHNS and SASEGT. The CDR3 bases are TGTGCCAGCAGGATGGAGTCAATAGCCCAGCATTTT. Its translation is CASRMESIAQHF.